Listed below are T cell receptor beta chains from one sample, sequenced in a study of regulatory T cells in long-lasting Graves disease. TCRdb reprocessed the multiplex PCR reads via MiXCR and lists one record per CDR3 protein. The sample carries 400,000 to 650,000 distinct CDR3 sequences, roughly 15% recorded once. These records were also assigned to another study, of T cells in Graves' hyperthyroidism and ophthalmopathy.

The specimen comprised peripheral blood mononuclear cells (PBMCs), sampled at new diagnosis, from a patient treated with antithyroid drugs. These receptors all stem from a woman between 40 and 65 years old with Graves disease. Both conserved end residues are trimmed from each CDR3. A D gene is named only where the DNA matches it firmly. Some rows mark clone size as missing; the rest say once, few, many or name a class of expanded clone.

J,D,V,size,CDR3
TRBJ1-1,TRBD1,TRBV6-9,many,ASSYAPTGGPGTEAF
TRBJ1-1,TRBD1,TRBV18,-,ASSLQRTGLNTEAF
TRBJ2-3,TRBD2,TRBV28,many,ASSPSGGVQDTQY
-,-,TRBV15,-,ATSTKTRQPQY
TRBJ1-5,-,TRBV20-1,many,SARDMEGNQPQH
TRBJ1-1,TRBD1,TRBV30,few,AWYRSGQGRSEAF
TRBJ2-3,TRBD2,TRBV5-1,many,ASSLSAGGLTDTQY
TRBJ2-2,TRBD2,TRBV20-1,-,SASIDGGASGELF
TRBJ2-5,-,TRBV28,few,ASSPDIRKETQY
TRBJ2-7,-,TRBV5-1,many,ASSLGGATYEQY
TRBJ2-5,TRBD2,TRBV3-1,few,ASSQDGVAGGPFQETQY
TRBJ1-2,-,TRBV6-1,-,ASSERGGGYYGYT
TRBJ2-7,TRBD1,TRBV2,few,ASSRDRGPYEQY
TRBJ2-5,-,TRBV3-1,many,ASSQGGAKTQY
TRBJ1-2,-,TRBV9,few,ASSVALQPNYGYT
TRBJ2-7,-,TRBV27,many,ASSRERGGSYEQY
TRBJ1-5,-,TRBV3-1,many,ASSPAGDQPQH
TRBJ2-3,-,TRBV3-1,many,ASSQTRWGTDTQY
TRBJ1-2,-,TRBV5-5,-,ASSLGSSLSFYGYT
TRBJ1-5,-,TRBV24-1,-,ATSPNQPQH
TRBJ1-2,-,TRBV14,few,ASSQGGPRGGYT
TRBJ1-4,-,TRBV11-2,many,ASSPRDRIEKLF
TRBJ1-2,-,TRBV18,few,ASSPGTGTDGYT
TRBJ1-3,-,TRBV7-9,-,ASSLRGATGNTIY
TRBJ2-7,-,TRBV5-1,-,ASSLGGAESSYEQY
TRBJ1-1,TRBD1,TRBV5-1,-,ASSWKAGTGGTEAF
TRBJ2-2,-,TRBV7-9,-,ASGRTGGTGELF
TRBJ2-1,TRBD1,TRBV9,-,ASSVGDRGVDEQF
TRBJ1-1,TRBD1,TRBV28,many,ASPPTGGFLNTEAF
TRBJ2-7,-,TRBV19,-,ASSMRWGKLSSYEQY
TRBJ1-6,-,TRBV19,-,ASSLNSMPSPLH
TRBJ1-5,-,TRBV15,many,ATSRDESKPQH
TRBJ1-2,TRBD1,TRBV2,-,ASSWTGGEDYT
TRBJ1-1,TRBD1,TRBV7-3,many,ASSSRPGGTEAF
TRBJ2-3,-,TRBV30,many,AWSVRSWADTQY
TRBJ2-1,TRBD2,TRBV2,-,ASSEGLAGGSYNEQF
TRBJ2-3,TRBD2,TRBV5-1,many,ASSKAGGLIVADTQY
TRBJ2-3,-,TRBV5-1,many,ASSFSSTGLTQY
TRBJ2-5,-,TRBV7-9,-,ASSGLGGGETQY
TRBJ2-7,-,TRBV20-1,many,SARLGRGPYEQY
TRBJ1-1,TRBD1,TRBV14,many,ASSRFEGQLNTEAF
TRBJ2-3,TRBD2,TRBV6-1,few,ASSPDLAGGGTQY
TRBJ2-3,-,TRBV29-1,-,SVAGRLTDTRY
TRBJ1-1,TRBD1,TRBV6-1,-,ASIERTGGRTEAF
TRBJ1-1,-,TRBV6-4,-,ASSERMNTEAF
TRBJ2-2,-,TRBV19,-,ASSKTATNTGELF